This is a list of T cell receptor beta chains from one sample in a study of CD8 T cells in Susac syndrome. TCRdb re-analysed the immunoSEQ multiplex PCR reads in MiXCR, keeping a single row per CDR3 protein. The repertoire has approximately 150,000 distinct CDR3 sequences, approximately 94% of them found once; the top ten carry less than 0.085%. Sequenced: CD4+ T cells from PBMCs. The receptor set was obtained from a human donor with Susac syndrome. Both conserved end residues are part of each CDR3. The D gene is left open where the match is weak. Clone size, where shown, is once, few, many, or a class for clones that have expanded.

j_gene,v_gene,d_gene,abundance,CDR3nt,CDR3aa
TRBJ2-1,TRBV7-3,TRBD2,-,TGTGCCAGCAGCACCCAAGCGGGAGGATCCCCCAATGAGCAGTTCTTC,CASSTQAGGSPNEQFF
TRBJ2-7,TRBV5-4,TRBD1,-,TGTGCCAGCAGCTTGGGGGACAGGGCCTACGAGCAGTACTTC,CASSLGDRAYEQYF
TRBJ2-7,TRBV20-1,-,-,TGCAGTGCACGCCGAACAGGGTACGAGCAGTACTTC,CSARRTGYEQYF
TRBJ2-7,TRBV20-1,-,-,TGCAGTGCGTTCAGTTCATCGTCCTCCTACGAGCAGTACTTC,CSAFSSSSSYEQYF
TRBJ2-5,TRBV5-5,-,once,TGTGCCAGCAGCTCTGTCTGGGGGCAAGAGACCCAGTACTTC,CASSSVWGQETQYF
TRBJ1-2,TRBV2,TRBD1,-,TGTGCCAGCACGACAGGGCCTAACTATGGCTACACCTTC,CASTTGPNYGYTF
TRBJ2-1,TRBV7-9,-,-,TGTGCCAGCAGCTCGCGCAATGAGCAGTTCTTC,CASSSRNEQFF
TRBJ2-3,TRBV6-2/TRBV6-3,TRBD1,-,TGTGCCAGCAGATCCGACAGGGCGGCGGATACGCAGTATTTT,CASRSDRAADTQYF
TRBJ1-2,TRBV7-2,-,-,TGTGCCAGCAGCTTAGGGACAGCCAGCTATGGCTACACCTTC,CASSLGTASYGYTF
TRBJ1-5,TRBV4-2,-,-,TGTGCCAGCAGCCAAGATCAGGGAGGGGTAAGCCAGCCCCAGCATTTT,CASSQDQGGVSQPQHF
TRBJ1-2,TRBV29-1,-,once,TGCAGCGTCCTCGGGGGAACCAACTATGGCTACACCTTC,CSVLGGTNYGYTF
TRBJ2-5,TRBV25-1,-,-,TGTGCCAGCAGTGAATCCCAAGGCCCCCGGGAGACCCAGTACTTC,CASSESQGPRETQYF
TRBJ2-7,TRBV2,-,-,TGTGCCAGCAGTGAATTGACAGACCCCTACGAGCAGTACTTC,CASSELTDPYEQYF
TRBJ2-7,TRBV4-1,TRBD2,-,TGCGCCAGCAGCCAAGCCCAACACTCAAGACTAGCGGGAGTACTCTACGAGCAGTACTTC,CASSQAQHSRLAGVLYEQYF
TRBJ1-1,TRBV20-1,-,once,TGCAGTGCTAGATCCCGGGTGAACACTGAAGCTTTCTTT,CSARSRVNTEAFF
TRBJ2-7,TRBV28,TRBD1,-,TGTGCCAGCAAACCGGGGACAGGGGCCTACGAGCAGTACTTC,CASKPGTGAYEQYF
TRBJ2-1,TRBV24-1,TRBD2,-,TGTGCCACCAGTGATTTGCTGGCGGGGGTCGTCAATGAGCAGTTCTTC,CATSDLLAGVVNEQFF
TRBJ2-7,TRBV28,-,-,TGTGCCAGCAGTTGGACAACCTACGAGCAGTACTTC,CASSWTTYEQYF
TRBJ2-7,TRBV11-2,-,-,TGTGCCAGCAGCCCCCGGGTGTACCAGGGCGACGAGCAGTACTTC,CASSPRVYQGDEQYF
TRBJ2-7,TRBV14,-,-,TGTGCCAGCAGCCAATACAGGGTCTACGAGCAGTACTTC,CASSQYRVYEQYF
TRBJ2-2,TRBV2,-,-,TGTGCCAGCACCGGCTGGTCCGTCGGGGAGCTGTTTTTT,CASTGWSVGELFF
TRBJ2-3,TRBV20-1,-,few,TGCAGTGCTCGGGACGGTAGCACAGATACGCAGTATTTT,CSARDGSTDTQYF